A selection of T cell receptor beta chains follows, all from one sample in a study of T cell responses to AZD1222 COVID-19 vaccine. The protocol was immunoSEQ multiplex PCR, while the TCRdb copy is restricted to in-frame clones and leaves out a portion. The table includes more than 95,000 clones, around 90% detected once. The sequences come from peripheral blood, collected on day 0 of AZD1222 vaccination. The origin of the receptors is an adult in good health. Each CDR3 is given without its conserved first and last residue.

J	V	CDR3
TRBJ2-1	TRBV27	ASRTGAGGPYNEQF
TRBJ1-2	TRBV24-1	ATSLEQDSNRTNYGYT
TRBJ2-5	TRBV18	ASSQGTGGFQETQY
TRBJ1-1	TRBV28	ASSFLIAGEGAF
TRBJ2-2	TRBV7-2	ASSLRRGGTGELF
TRBJ1-2	TRBV6-2/TRBV6-3	ASSAQGANGYT
TRBJ1-3	TRBV4-3	ASSQGEGTGNTIY
TRBJ1-2	TRBV2	ASNPLVGSHLWGYT
TRBJ2-2	TRBV10-2	ASFGTGAGELF
TRBJ1-3	TRBV5-1	ASSPTGAGNTIY
TRBJ2-2	TRBV6-1	ASSEISGGPRTGELF
TRBJ2-1	TRBV6-4	ASSDSQGGNEQF
TRBJ1-2	TRBV3-1/TRBV3-2	ASSQNAVTNYGYT
TRBJ2-3	TRBV2	ASRVAVSTDTQY
TRBJ1-1	TRBV4-1	ASSQERETEAF
TRBJ1-5	TRBV5-6	ASSFGGQGIQPQH
TRBJ2-7	TRBV3-1/TRBV3-2	ASSQESWYEQY
TRBJ1-2	TRBV4-3	ASSQTGDNYGYT
TRBJ2-1	TRBV28	ASSLSAGGITRNEQF
TRBJ2-1	TRBV29-1	SVVQRDFSSYNEQF
TRBJ1-2	TRBV14	ASSQNRNYGYT
TRBJ1-1	TRBV9	ASSPLKTGLEAF
TRBJ1-2	TRBV28	ASSSYNRGSGYGYT
TRBJ1-2	TRBV10-1	ASSPELTKNLGGYT
TRBJ2-7	TRBV4-2	ASSQRAGGTSYEQY
TRBJ1-1	TRBV5-1	ASSLTDGKMNTEAF
TRBJ1-5	TRBV6-4	ASSEGPHQPQH
TRBJ2-1	TRBV6-5	ASRGTSGDYNEQF
TRBJ2-2	TRBV5-1	ASTQTRQGESGELF
TRBJ1-4	TRBV12-3/TRBV12-4	ASSRGFEKLF
TRBJ1-1	TRBV3-1/TRBV3-2	ASSLQGGGNTEAF
TRBJ1-1	TRBV7-2	ASSLMNMGGNTEAF
TRBJ1-6	TRBV5-1	ASSLALASSNSPLH
TRBJ1-4	TRBV18	ASSPLQGRGEKLF
TRBJ1-2	TRBV5-1	ASSPRRDIYGYT
TRBJ2-6	TRBV7-8	ASSLPAARANVLT
TRBJ1-2	TRBV6-5	ASGTRTGFRGYT
TRBJ2-3	TRBV15	ATSYSSGDRTDTQY
TRBJ1-1	TRBV4-2	ASSQDLGGNTEAF
TRBJ1-2	TRBV4-2	ASSQGSRGDGYT
TRBJ2-7	TRBV14	ASSQTGTGRYEQY
TRBJ1-1	TRBV7-2	ASSLARSRGWGTEAF
TRBJ1-4	TRBV6-5	ASQRRRGNEKLF
TRBJ2-7	TRBV4-3	ASSQDGGDEQY
TRBJ1-3	TRBV5-5	ASSLVASVINTIY
TRBJ1-6	TRBV18	ASSEDVGTGGSPLH
TRBJ1-6	TRBV28	ASSSRWSYNSPLH
TRBJ2-7	TRBV18	ASSPASPSSYEQY
TRBJ1-5	TRBV10-2	ASSFQGVIEPQH
TRBJ2-2	TRBV6-6	ASSLSGSAPAGELF
TRBJ1-1	TRBV7-9	ASSLTGMNTEAF
TRBJ2-7	TRBV27	ASSTQGAFISEQY
TRBJ2-7	TRBV27	ASSLDRGPYEQY
TRBJ2-1	TRBV4-3	ASSQERLAEQF
TRBJ1-1	TRBV7-2	ASSTQGGLNTEAF